This T cell receptor beta chain was retrieved from a study of somatic mutations in cytotoxic T cells in rheumatoid arthritis (TCRdb year 2017). Regarding the complete study: Right after diagnosis and prior to the start of any treatment, under 35 ml EDTA of peripheral blood was drawn from patients. Some V beta antibody-stained T-cell populations were flow-sorted on a FACSAria II or Sony SH800 at nearly 100% purity, and sorted V beta1+ cells also underwent TCRB sequencing. In newly diagnosed rheumatoid arthritis without treatment, the study examined if expanded CD8+ T-cell clones harbor somatic mutations, relying on TCRB deep sequencing to characterize clonality. TCRB deep sequencing covered 50 to 75 patients with rheumatoid arthritis along with 20 to 25 healthy controls. Patients and controls did not essentially differ in median age, which was nearly identical between the groups. On the study overall, not on this receptor specifically: In patients, CD8+ clonality rose with age (Spearman r ~ 0.45), which was not the case in healthy controls. CD8+ T-cell clonality in rheumatoid arthritis patients was not significantly different from that in age-matched healthy controls. No adjustment for multiple comparisons was made for the slight TRBV07 underrepresentation in patients. The largest CD8+ clone made up more than 20% of CD8+ cells in about an eighth of the roughly 65 patients, and blood and synovial fluid shared several identical CD8+ TCRB sequences. The expanded CD8+ clones had unknown antigen targets, and not appearing in virus-specific databases did not rule out that they were virus-specific.

CD4+ and CD8+ cells were isolated by positive magnetic bead selection on an AutoMACS, and purity was checked by flow cytometry. Clonal expansions were first screened by flow cytometry with a TCR V beta antibody panel, then characterized by TCRB deep sequencing of sorted CD8+ fractions. Peripheral blood mononuclear cells were obtained using density gradient separation with Ficoll-Paque PLUS. DNA from CD4-enriched, CD8-enriched or PBMC samples was extracted using Nucleospin Tissue or Tissue XS kits and then quantified on a Qubit 2.0 fluorometer. Based on the germline V gene, the CDR1 and CDR2 sequences are SGHTA and FQGNSA. Including the terminal cysteine and phenylalanine, the CDR3 comprises 18 residues. Just CDR3 DNA is preserved here, 54 bases in frame from base 1. V gives up 5 bases and J gives up 8 bases, and the segment between their germline ends measures 28 bases. Genomic DNA underwent TCRB CDR3 sequencing using the immunoSEQ assay. As for the authors' bioinformatics: When patient CD8+ clones exceeding 1% were checked against published virus-specific TCRB sequences, only a few matched. Analyses were restricted to productive TCRB rearrangements. A clone was defined by a unique TCRB CDR3 sequence, and clonality was computed as a productive clonality index based on Shannon entropy. Repertoire overlap for a pair of samples was computed from each clone's template counts relative to total templates per sample. Flow cytometry-measured V-gene usage correlated with V-gene usage from TCRB sequencing, with a Spearman r of around 0.6. TCRdb mirrors the immuneACCESS table, restricted to in-frame sequences. Some clones are absent from its copies; in checked studies, under half trace to an unresolved V gene, and the reason for the others is unknown. Clone size and V and J calls were adopted from that table, with D and trimming inferred from the DNA. This sample gives about 9,000 clones in total; about four fifths of them show up just once. Clones ranked in the top ten supply 4.5% to 6% of the sample.

This clone occurred once. Its antigen has not been determined. No much larger clone exists at a distance of one base, and base qualities are not known. Source material: CD8+ T cells sorted from blood. The receptor's source is an adult with rheumatoid arthritis. The V gene is TRBV7-2 and the J gene is TRBJ2-4, with the D call perhaps TRBD1 or TRBD2, as 5 bases match in each case. The DNA reads as follows: TGTGCCAGCAGCCCTATGACCGTGGTGGGGGACGGGGAGTACATTCAGTACTTC. Protein translation: CASSPMTVVGDGEYIQYF. Extended through the reference TRBV7-2 and TRBJ2-4 proteins, this CDR3 yields the full variable domain: GAGVSQSPSNKVTEKGKDVELRCDPISGHTALYWYRQSLGQGLEFLIYFQGNSAPDKSGLPSDRFSAERTGGSVSTLTIQRTQQEDSAVYLCASSPMTVVGDGEYIQYFGAGTRLSVL.